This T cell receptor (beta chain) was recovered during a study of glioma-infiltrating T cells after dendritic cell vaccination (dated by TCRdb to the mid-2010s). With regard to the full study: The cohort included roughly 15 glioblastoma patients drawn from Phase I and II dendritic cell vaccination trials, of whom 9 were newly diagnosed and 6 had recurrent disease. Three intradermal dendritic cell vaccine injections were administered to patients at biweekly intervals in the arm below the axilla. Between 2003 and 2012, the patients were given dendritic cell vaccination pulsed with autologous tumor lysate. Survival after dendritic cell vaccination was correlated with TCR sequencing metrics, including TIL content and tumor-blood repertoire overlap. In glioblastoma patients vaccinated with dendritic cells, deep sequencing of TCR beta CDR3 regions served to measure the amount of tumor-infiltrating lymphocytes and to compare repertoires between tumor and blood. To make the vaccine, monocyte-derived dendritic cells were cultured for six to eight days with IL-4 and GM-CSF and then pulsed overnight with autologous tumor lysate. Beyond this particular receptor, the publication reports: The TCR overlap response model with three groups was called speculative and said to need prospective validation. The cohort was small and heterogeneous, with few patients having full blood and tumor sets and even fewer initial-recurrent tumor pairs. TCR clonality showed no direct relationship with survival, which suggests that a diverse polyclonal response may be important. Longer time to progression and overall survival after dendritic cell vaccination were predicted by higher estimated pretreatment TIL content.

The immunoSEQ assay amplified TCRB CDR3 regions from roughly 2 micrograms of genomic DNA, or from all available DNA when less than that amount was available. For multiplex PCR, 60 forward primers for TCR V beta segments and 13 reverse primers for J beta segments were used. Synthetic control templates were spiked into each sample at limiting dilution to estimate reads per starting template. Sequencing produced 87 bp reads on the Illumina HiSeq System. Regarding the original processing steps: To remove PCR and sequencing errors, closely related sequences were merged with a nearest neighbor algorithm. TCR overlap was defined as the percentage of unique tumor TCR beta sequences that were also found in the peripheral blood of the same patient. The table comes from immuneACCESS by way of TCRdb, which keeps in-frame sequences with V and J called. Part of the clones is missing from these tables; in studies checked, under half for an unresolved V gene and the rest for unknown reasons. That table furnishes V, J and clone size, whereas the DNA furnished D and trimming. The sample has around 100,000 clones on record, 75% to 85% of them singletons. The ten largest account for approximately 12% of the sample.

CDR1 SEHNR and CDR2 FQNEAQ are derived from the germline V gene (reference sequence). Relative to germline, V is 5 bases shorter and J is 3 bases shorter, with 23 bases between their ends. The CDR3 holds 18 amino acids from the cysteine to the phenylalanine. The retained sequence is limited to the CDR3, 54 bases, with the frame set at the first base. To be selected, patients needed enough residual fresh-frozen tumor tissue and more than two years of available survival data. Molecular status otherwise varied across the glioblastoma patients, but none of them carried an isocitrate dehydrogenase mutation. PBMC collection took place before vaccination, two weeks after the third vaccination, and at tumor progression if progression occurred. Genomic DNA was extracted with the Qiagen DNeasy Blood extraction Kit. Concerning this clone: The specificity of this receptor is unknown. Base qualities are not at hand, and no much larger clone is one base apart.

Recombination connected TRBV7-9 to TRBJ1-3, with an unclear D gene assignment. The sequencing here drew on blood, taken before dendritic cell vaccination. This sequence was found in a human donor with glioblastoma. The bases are TGTGCCAGCAGCGCCAAAGAGGGCCCCACTCTCTATGGAAACACCATATATTTT. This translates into CASSAKEGPTLYGNTIYF.